The clone carrying this TCR beta chain was observed once. Profiled with immunoSEQ multiplex PCR; TCRdb holds only in-frame clones, not every one. The sample yields 100,000 to 150,000 clones, around 90% seen once. The data stem from a study of control samples from healthy donors and cancer patients. V was pared by 2 bases and J by 4 bases, with 12 bases of the junction left unmatched. Germline V gene sequence: CDR1 SGHAT, CDR2 FQNNGV. The CDR3 runs to 17 residues. The receptor comes from a man aged 18 to 35 in good health. Material for sequencing was blood. The rearrangement joins TRBV11-2 to TRBJ2-7, with 9 bases identical to TRBD2. The CDR3 here is CASSLFGGGGIEYEQYF. The CDR3 DNA reads as TGTGCCAGCAGCTTATTCGGCGGGGGGGGAATTGAATACGAGCAGTACTTC.